This is a list of T cell receptor beta chains from one sample in a study of T-cell memory formation after mild COVID-19. From the 5' RACE reads, TCRdb called clonotypes with MiXCR, one entry per CDR3 protein. Found here are fewer than 650,000 distinct CDR3 sequences, about 20% of them singletons; the top ten hold approximately 8%. The specimen sequenced was PBMCs or a T cell subset sorted from them (not recorded which). Every receptor here comes from an adult woman who had mild COVID-19 (a few samples of this study predate the infection). Cell type and time point are not known. CDR3s include the opening cysteine and the closing phenylalanine or tryptophan. A D gene is named only where the DNA matches it firmly. Where a row states a size, it is once, few, many or the class of an expanded clone; other rows omit it.

D,J,V,size,DNA,CDR3
.,TRBJ2-7,TRBV12-3/TRBV12-4,.,TGTGCCAGCAGTTTAGCGCATCTCACCAACTCCTACGAGCAGTACTTC,CASSLAHLTNSYEQYF
TRBD1,TRBJ2-1,TRBV5-4,few,TGTGCCAGCAGCGGTCGGGACAGGGGTAGTAATGAGCAGTTCTTC,CASSGRDRGSNEQFF
TRBD1,TRBJ1-2,TRBV4-1,.,TGCGCCAGCAGCCAAGGACAGGGAGTCGGCTATGGCTACACCTTC,CASSQGQGVGYGYTF
.,TRBJ2-3,TRBV4-1,.,TGCGCCAGCAGCCAGGGCATCGTAAGTCCAGATACGCAGTATTTT,CASSQGIVSPDTQYF
.,TRBJ2-5,TRBV4-2,.,TGTGCCAGCAGCCAAGAATTAAGGGACGCAGGGCAAGAGACCCAGTACTTC,CASSQELRDAGQETQYF
.,TRBJ2-3,TRBV12-3/TRBV12-4,.,TGTGCCAGCAGCCCGATACGGGCCGCGGCAGATACGCAGTATTTT,CASSPIRAAADTQYF
.,TRBJ2-4,TRBV12-3/TRBV12-4,few,TGTGCCAGCACACTCGGGGTAGCCAAAAACATTCAGTACTTC,CASTLGVAKNIQYF
.,TRBJ2-7,TRBV21-1,few,TGTGCCAGCAGCAAGGGACGCTGGACGGAGCAGTACTTC,CASSKGRWTEQYF
TRBD2,TRBJ2-2,TRBV27,few,TGTGCCAGCACCCCCCTTCGCGGGGGGGCTGTCGGGGAGCTGTTTTTT,CASTPLRGGAVGELFF
.,TRBJ2-1,TRBV2,.,TGTGCTAGCAGTGAAGCTCAGTTGGAGTACAATGAGCAGTTCTTC,CASSEAQLEYNEQFF
TRBD2,TRBJ2-4,TRBV7-3,.,TGTGCCAGCAGCCCCGGGGGGGGCGGAAACATTCAGTACTTC,CASSPGGGGNIQYF
.,TRBJ1-1,TRBV3-1,.,TGTGCCAGCAGTAAAGGGACGGTGAACACTGAAGCTTTCTTT,CASSKGTVNTEAFF
.,TRBJ2-1,TRBV9,few,TGTGCCAGCAGCGTAGCGGGTCTTACCTACAATGAGCAGTTCTTC,CASSVAGLTYNEQFF
.,TRBJ2-7,TRBV5-1,.,TGCGCCAGCAGCTTACAGGAGGGGAGACGGATGACCTACGAGCAGTACTTC,CASSLQEGRRMTYEQYF
.,TRBJ2-7,TRBV20-1,few,TGCAGTGCTAGCAGGGCCTACGAGCAGTACTTC,CSASRAYEQYF
TRBD2,TRBJ2-1,TRBV7-2,.,TGTGCCAGCAGCTTTACCAGGGCTAGCGGGGGGGCCGGTGAGCAGTTCTTC,CASSFTRASGGAGEQFF
TRBD1,TRBJ1-5,TRBV6-2/TRBV6-3,.,TGTGCCACCACACCTGGGACAGGGCATCAGCCCCAGCATTTT,CATTPGTGHQPQHF
TRBD1,TRBJ1-1,TRBV9,.,TGTGCCAGCAGCCCCGGAAACAGGGGGATGAACACTGAAGCTTTCTTT,CASSPGNRGMNTEAFF
.,TRBJ2-3,TRBV20-1,.,TGCAGTGCCCCCACTAGACCTCCTATCACAGATACGCAGTATTTT,CSAPTRPPITDTQYF
.,TRBJ2-7,TRBV12-3/TRBV12-4,few,TGTGCCAGCAGTCCTGCGTGGGGGCACGAGCAGTACTTC,CASSPAWGHEQYF
TRBD2,TRBJ2-2,TRBV7-2,few,TGTGCCAGCAGCTTGGGGACTAGCGGGGTGAACACCGGGGAGCTGTTTTTT,CASSLGTSGVNTGELFF
TRBD2,TRBJ2-3,TRBV27,.,TGTGCCAGCAGTCCAGGGGCGGGAGGGAGCACAGATACGCAGTATTTT,CASSPGAGGSTDTQYF
.,TRBJ1-3,TRBV30,.,TGTGCCTGGATACAGGGATCTGGAAACACCATATATTTT,CAWIQGSGNTIYF
.,TRBJ2-3,TRBV4-2,few,TGTGCCAGCAGCCAAGAGGCATTGGATACGCAGTATTTT,CASSQEALDTQYF
.,TRBJ2-3,TRBV12-3/TRBV12-4,.,TGTGCCAGCAGTTTTTCTCTTTATAGGGTAGATACGCAGTATTTT,CASSFSLYRVDTQYF
TRBD2,TRBJ2-7,TRBV6-6,.,TGTGCCAGCAGCTGGGGCAGCGGGAAGTCCTACGAGCAGTACTTC,CASSWGSGKSYEQYF
.,TRBJ1-1,TRBV9,few,TGTGCCAGCAGCAGCCGGGACTCCTTGAACACTGAAGCTTTCTTT,CASSSRDSLNTEAFF
.,TRBJ2-7,TRBV6-1,.,TGTGCGAGTACTCGGAACTACGAGCAGTACTTC,CASTRNYEQYF
.,TRBJ1-2,TRBV5-1,few,TGCCCCAATCTGGTTTCGTATGGCTACACCTTC,CPNLVSYGYTF
TRBD2,TRBJ2-2,TRBV5-1,few,TGCGCCAGCAGCTTGCCTAGCGGGTCCACCGGGGAGCTGTTTTTT,CASSLPSGSTGELFF
.,TRBJ2-6,TRBV7-9,.,TGTGCCAGCACCAAGTTCTCTGGGGCCAACGTCCTGACTTTC,CASTKFSGANVLTF
.,TRBJ2-1,TRBV12-3/TRBV12-4,few,TGTGCCAGCAGGTCCCAGGTGCTTTACAATGAGCAGTTCTTC,CASRSQVLYNEQFF
.,TRBJ2-5,TRBV12-3/TRBV12-4,.,TGTGCCAGCAGTAGCGCCTTGAGCGAGGGGCAAGGGACCCAGTACTTC,CASSSALSEGQGTQYF
TRBD2,TRBJ2-1,TRBV7-3,few,TGTGCCAGCAGCTCAGTTGGCGGGAGATTCAACAATGAGCAGTTCTTC,CASSSVGGRFNNEQFF
.,TRBJ2-5,TRBV7-2,.,TGTGCCAGCAGCTTAAGAGCGTTGGACAGACAAGAGACCCAGTACTTC,CASSLRALDRQETQYF
.,TRBJ2-2,TRBV12-3/TRBV12-4,.,TGTGCCAGCATCGTCACCGGGGAGCTGTTTTTT,CASIVTGELFF
.,TRBJ2-7,TRBV3-1,.,TGTGCCAGCAGCCAAGCGACAGTTTCCTACGAGCAGTACTTC,CASSQATVSYEQYF
TRBD1,TRBJ2-7,TRBV10-3,few,TGTGCCATCAGGAGACAGGGGACGGAAGGCGAGCAGTACTTC,CAIRRQGTEGEQYF
.,TRBJ1-2,TRBV18,few,TGTGCCAGCTCACCCCGAGGCCAGCCGAACCCCTATGGCTACACCTTC,CASSPRGQPNPYGYTF